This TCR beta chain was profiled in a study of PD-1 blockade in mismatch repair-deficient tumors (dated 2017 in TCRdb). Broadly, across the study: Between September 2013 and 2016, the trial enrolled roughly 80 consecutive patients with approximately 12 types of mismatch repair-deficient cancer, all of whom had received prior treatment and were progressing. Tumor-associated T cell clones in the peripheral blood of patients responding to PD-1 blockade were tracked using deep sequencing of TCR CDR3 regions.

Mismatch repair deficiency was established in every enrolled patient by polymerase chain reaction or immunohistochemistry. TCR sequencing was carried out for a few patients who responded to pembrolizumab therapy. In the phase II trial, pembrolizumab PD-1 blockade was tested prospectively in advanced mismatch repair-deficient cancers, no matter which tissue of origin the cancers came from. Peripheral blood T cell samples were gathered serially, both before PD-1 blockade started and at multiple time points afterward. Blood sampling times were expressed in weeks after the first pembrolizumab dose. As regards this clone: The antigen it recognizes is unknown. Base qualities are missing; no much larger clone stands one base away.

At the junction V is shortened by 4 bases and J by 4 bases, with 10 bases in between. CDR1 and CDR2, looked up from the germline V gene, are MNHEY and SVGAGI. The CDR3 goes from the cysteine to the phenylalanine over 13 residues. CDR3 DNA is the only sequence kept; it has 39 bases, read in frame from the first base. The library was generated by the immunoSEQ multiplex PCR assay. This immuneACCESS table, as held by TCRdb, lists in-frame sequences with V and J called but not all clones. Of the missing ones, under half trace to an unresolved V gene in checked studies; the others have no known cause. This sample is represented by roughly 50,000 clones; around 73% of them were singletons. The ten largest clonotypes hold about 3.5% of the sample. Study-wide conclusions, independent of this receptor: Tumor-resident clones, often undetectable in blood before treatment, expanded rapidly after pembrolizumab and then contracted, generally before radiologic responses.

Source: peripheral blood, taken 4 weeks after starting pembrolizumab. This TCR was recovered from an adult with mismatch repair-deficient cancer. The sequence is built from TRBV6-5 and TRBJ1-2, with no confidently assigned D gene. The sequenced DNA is TGTGCCAGCAGTTCTGCAGGAGTCTATGGCTACACCTTC. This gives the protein CASSSAGVYGYTF.